This passage covers 9 T cell receptor beta chains from one sample sequenced in a study of Tregs in tolerant kidney transplant recipients. Recipients received nonmyeloablative bone marrow transplants from related graft donors, with transient mixed chimerism. Produced via immunoSEQ multiplex PCR; TCRdb's table is partial and in-frame only. Altogether about 50,000 clones are present, approximately 90% being singletons, with the ten largest covering roughly 15%. Specimen: CD8+ T cells from blood (PBMCs), collected 12 months after the transplant. These receptors were obtained from a human patient who received a combined kidney and bone marrow transplant. Some T cells may be the graft donor's.

This chain joins TRBV4-1 and TRBJ1-5; D unclear. The V and J ends lost 4 bases and 6 bases respectively, with 13 bases between them. Germline lookup yields CDR1 MGHRA and CDR2 YSYEKL. The CDR3 has 14 residues. The CDR3 region has the DNA TGCGCCAGCAGCCCATCGCCTGGAGGTCAGCCCCAGCATTTT. Protein: CASSPSPGGQPQHF.

J is TRBJ2-1 and V is TRBV27; 9 bases are a match to TRBD2. Germline V gene data show CDR1 as MNHEY and CDR2 as SMNVEV (reference sequence). V was clipped by 8 bases and J by 8 bases; unmatched bases: 4. CDR3 length: 12 amino acids. CDR3 DNA sequence: TGTGCCAGCGGTAGCGGGAGTTATGAGCAGTTCTTC. Amino acid sequence: CASGSGSYEQFF.

This chain uses TRBV9 with TRBJ1-2; 9 positions agree with TRBD1. Germline CDR1 and CDR2: SGDLS and YYNGEE. This CDR3 has 15 amino acids. V dropped 5 bases and J dropped 8; count of bases not matched to a gene: 13. The DNA of the CDR3 is TGTGCCAGCAGAGATGACCGGACAGGGGCTTCGGGCTACACCTTC. Its translation is CASRDDRTGASGYTF.

This clone was recorded once. The rearrangement uses TRBV6-5 and TRBJ2-5, with TRBD2 matching 10 bases. From germline, CDR1 is MNHEY and CDR2 SVGAGI. Trimming at V came to 4 bases and at J to 6 bases, leaving 8 bases not matched to a gene. This CDR3 comprises 15 residues. The CDR3 is CASSLVAGGLKTQYF. CDR3 in DNA: TGTGCCAGCAGTTTGGTAGCGGGGGGCCTAAAGACCCAGTACTTC.

The chain employs TRBV7-8 and TRBJ1-2; a weak D match, TRBD1 (5 bases). This CDR3 has 15 amino acids. V was cut by 1 base and J by 0 bases, with 9 bases left in between. Per the germline V gene, CDR1 is SGHVS and CDR2 is FQNEAQ. As DNA, the CDR3 is TGTGCCAGCAGCTTAGGGGGGGGTGCTAACTATGGCTACACCTTC. It translates to CASSLGGGANYGYTF. The variable domain in full, completed from reference TRBV7-8 and TRBJ1-2, reads GAGVSQSPRYKVAKRGQDVALRCDPISGHVSLFWYQQALGQGPEFLTYFQNEAQLDKSGLPSDRFFAERPEGSVSTLKIQRTQQEDSAVYLCASSLGGGANYGYTFGSGTRLTVV.

This clone has more than one count but fewer than ten. The gene calls are TRBV7-2 and TRBJ2-1; 7 nucleotides agree with TRBD2. Germline CDR1 SGHTA, CDR2 FQGNSA. CDR3 length: 14 amino acids. Unmatched junction bases numbered 5, after V lost 3 bases and J lost 6 bases. DNA for the CDR3: TGTGCCAGCAGCTTGACTAGCAGACCCAATGAGCAGTTCTTC. It codes for CASSLTSRPNEQFF.

The V call is TRBV7-9, the J call TRBJ1-1, with D unclear. V was clipped by 1 base and J by 4 bases, with 7 bases between them. There are 13 residues in the CDR3. Germline CDR1 reads SEHNR; CDR2 reads FQNEAQ (reference sequence). Here the CDR3 DNA reads TGTGCCAGCAGCTTAGTGTCAGTCACTGAAGCTTTCTTT. It specifies CASSLVSVTEAFF.

The genes are TRBV9 and TRBJ2-2; TRBD1 might be the D (5 bases). The ends were cut back, 2 bases at V and 4 bases at J, with 9 bases in the middle. Germline V gene data show CDR1 as SGDLS and CDR2 as YYNGEE. The CDR3 is made up of 14 amino acids. The CDR3 here is CASSVQGSTGELFF. In DNA, the CDR3 is TGTGCCAGCAGCGTTCAGGGTAGCACCGGGGAGCTGTTTTTT.

V is TRBV27 and J is TRBJ2-1; 8 nucleotides agree with TRBD1. In germline, CDR1 is MNHEY, CDR2 SMNVEV (reference sequence). The CDR3 spans 12 residues. The J segment lost 7 bases and the V segment lost 8 bases, leaving 4 bases of the junction unmatched. CDR3 DNA: TGTGCCAGCGGACAGGGAAGGAATGAGCAGTTCTTC. Amino acids: CASGQGRNEQFF.